This TCR beta chain comes out of a study of response to subunit inactivated influenza vaccine. Overall study results and limits: That few new T cells are recruited by each seasonal influenza vaccination was the authors' suggestion.

This clonotype has just a few counts. The antigen remains unidentified. Per the germline V gene, CDR1 is SGHAT and CDR2 is FQNNGV. The CDR3 has 14 residues. J gave up 5 bases and V 4 bases, and 7 bases lay outside the gene matches. TCRdb independently ran MiXCR on the RT-PCR reads; one entry per CDR3 protein. The sample comprises more than 250,000 distinct CDR3 sequences, around a fifth of which are singletons, and roughly 10% rests with the top ten. Sequencing was performed on PBMCs from blood, taken approximately 22 months after vaccination. The J gene is TRBJ2-7, the V gene TRBV11-2; 8 bases fit TRBD1. This TCR derives from a man aged 45-69 years who received an inactivated influenza vaccine. The CDR3 here is CASSSDRVINEQYF. CDR3 in DNA: TGTGCCAGCAGCTCGGACAGGGTCATCAACGAGCAGTACTTC.